Shown below are 27 T cell receptor beta chains from a single sample sequenced in a study of T cell responses to AZD1222 COVID-19 vaccine. Sequencing used immunoSEQ multiplex PCR; TCRdb keeps in-frame clones, though not all of them. This sample carries about 150,000 clones, 90% to 95% of them seen once, and the ten largest clones take approximately 3%. The starting material was peripheral blood, obtained on day 0 of MenACWY control vaccination. The receptors shown here come from an adult in good health.

The chain links TRBV24-1 to TRBJ1-4, with TRBD1 identical over 8 bases. CDR1 and CDR2 (germline): KGHDR, SFDVKD. There are 15 residues in the CDR3. The J segment lost 3 bases and the V segment lost 3 bases, leaving 2 bases of the junction unmatched. The CDR3 region is CATSDRQGPNEKLFF. DNA of the CDR3: TGTGCCACCAGTGATCGACAGGGGCCTAATGAAAAACTGTTTTTT.

The genes are TRBV24-1 and TRBJ1-4; D uncertain. CDR1 and CDR2 (germline): KGHDR, SFDVKD. There are 13 residues in the CDR3. V was clipped by 5 bases and J by 8 bases, with 11 bases between them. CDR3 sequence: CATSASFSEKLFF. CDR3 in DNA: TGTGCCACCAGTGCCTCATTTAGCGAAAAACTGTTTTTT.

The chain is built from TRBV9 and TRBJ2-2, with D maybe TRBD1 (5 bases). Germline lookup yields CDR1 SGDLS and CDR2 YYNGEE. CDR3 length: 12 residues. V lost 4 bases and J 6 bases, leaving 7 bases between the germline ends. DNA for the CDR3: TGTGCCAGCAGCAGGGGCTCCGGGGAGCTGTTTTTT. The encoded protein is CASSRGSGELFF.

The chain is built from TRBV1 and TRBJ2-1; TRBD2, the table's D call, was not compared with the DNA. TRBV1 is a known pseudogene. The CDR3 sequence is 14 residues long. CDR3 coding DNA: TGCACCAGCAGCCGGGGCGGGAGGGCTCATGAGCAGTTCTTC. It codes for CTSSRGGRAHEQFF.

The chain links TRBV5-1 to TRBJ2-5; D is undetermined. The germline V gene encodes CDR1 SGHRS and CDR2 YFSETQ. V was shortened by 1 base and J by 3 bases, with 19 bases between the two germline ends. The CDR3 runs 17 residues. CDR3 bases: TGCGCCAGCAGCTTGCCGTGGTCCGCGTCTATCAAAGAGACCCAGTACTTC. Residues: CASSLPWSASIKETQYF.

The gene calls are TRBV5-1 and TRBJ2-2, with 9 bases matching TRBD1. V was clipped by 4 bases and J by 5 bases; unmatched bases: 3. The CDR3 spans 14 residues. Germline assignment: CDR1 SGHRS and CDR2 YFSETQ. The CDR3 DNA reads as TGCGCCAGCAGCCAAGGACAGGGGACCGGGGAGCTGTTTTTT. Protein product: CASSQGQGTGELFF.

CDR3 bases: TGCGCCAGCAGCTTGGAGGGACAGGGGACCTACGAGCAGTACTTC. Translation: CASSLEGQGTYEQYF. J is TRBJ2-7 and V is TRBV5-1; 10 bases are shared with TRBD1. This CDR3 spans 15 amino acids. The germline CDR1 and CDR2 sequences are SGHRS and YFSETQ. V gave up 0 bases and J gave up 2 bases; unmatched junction bases: 2.

The chain is built from TRBV3-1 (or the pseudogene TRBV3-2) and TRBJ1-4; 10 bases align to TRBD1. V shed 6 bases, J shed 6 bases, and the junction held 7 bases outside the gene matches. This CDR3 has 15 amino acids. Germline V lookup: CDR1 LGHDT, CDR2 YNNKEL (reference sequence). The CDR3 coding sequence is TGTGCCAGCAGTAGACAGGGGGCGTTACATGAAAAACTGTTTTTT. Translation gives CASSRQGALHEKLFF.

V gene TRBV27 combines with J gene TRBJ1-5; 7 nucleotides match TRBD1. J gave up 1 base and V 5 bases, and 5 bases lay outside the gene matches. The CDR3 is made up of 15 amino acids. CDR1 and CDR2 from the germline V gene are MNHEY and SMNVEV (reference sequence). CDR3 sequence: CASSTIRGSNQPQHF. The CDR3 DNA sequence: TGTGCCAGCAGTACTATCAGGGGGAGCAATCAGCCCCAGCATTTT.

This clone came up once. The rearrangement joins TRBV19 to TRBJ1-5, with D perhaps matching TRBD1 (5 bases). This CDR3 has 15 residues. Germline V gene sequence: CDR1 LNHDA, CDR2 SQIVND (reference sequence). Trimming left V 5 bases short and J 3 bases short, with 14 bases between. CDR3: CASSYGHSFNQPQHF. The CDR3 region has the DNA TGTGCCAGTAGTTATGGACATTCCTTCAATCAGCCCCAGCATTTT.

This chain uses TRBV10-2 with TRBJ2-1, with TRBD1 matching over 7 bases. The CDR3 is 13 amino acids. The germline gives CDR1 WSHSY, CDR2 SAAADI. With 5 bases clipped from V and 8 bases from J, the junction kept 6 bases outside the gene matches. The CDR3 DNA is TGCGCCAGCAGTATGACAGGGCCCGATGAGCAGTTCTTC. Residues: CASSMTGPDEQFF.

The chain joins TRBV20-1 to TRBJ2-1; D call uncertain. Germline CDR1 DFQATT, CDR2 SNEGSKA (reference sequence). Trimming stripped 3 bases from V and 8 bases from J, with 20 bases between. The CDR3 consists of 15 residues. The CDR3 spells CSASEIGKSIDEQFF. The CDR3 nucleotides are TGCAGTGCTAGTGAAATAGGGAAGAGTATCGATGAGCAGTTCTTC.

V usage is TRBV6-5 and J usage is TRBJ2-7, with D possibly being TRBD1 (6 bases). This CDR3 contains 14 residues. Trimming took 10 bases from V and 4 from J, leaving 20 bases between them. Germline CDR1 reads MNHEY; CDR2 reads SVGAGI. CDR3 DNA: TGTGCCACCGCGTCGACAGGAAAAAAATACGAGCAGTACTTC. It encodes CATASTGKKYEQYF.

The chain employs TRBV27 and TRBJ2-7; D is possibly TRBD2 (5 bases). V was clipped by 5 bases and J by 2 bases, with 10 bases between them. CDR3 length: 13 amino acids. Germline CDR1 reads MNHEY; CDR2 reads SMNVEV (reference sequence). The CDR3 region is CASSLGIAYEQYF. The CDR3 region has the DNA TGTGCCAGCAGTCTCGGGATTGCCTACGAGCAGTACTTC.

V gene TRBV5-5 combines with J gene TRBJ2-7, with 10 positions matching TRBD2. Trimming removed 0 bases from V and 0 bases from J; junction bases left unmatched: 6. The germline V gene encodes CDR1 SGHKS and CDR2 YYEKEE (reference sequence). This CDR3 region has 17 residues. The CDR3 is CASSLAGGLASSYEQYF. CDR3 nucleotides: TGTGCCAGCAGCTTGGCCGGGGGACTAGCGAGCTCCTACGAGCAGTACTTC.

The V call is TRBV2, the J call TRBJ2-1; 14 bases align to TRBD2. The CDR3 contains 16 residues. Germline V gene lookup returns CDR1 SNHLY and CDR2 FYNNEI. Losses at the gene ends were 10 bases for V and 10 bases for J; bases not matched to a gene: 15. Here the CDR3 reads CAIDRDMGLAGVEQFF. CDR3 DNA: TGTGCCATAGACAGGGACATGGGACTAGCGGGAGTCGAGCAGTTCTTC.

The chain is built from TRBV7-9 and TRBJ2-7, with a possible D match to TRBD1 (6 bases). V shed 1 base and J shed 6 bases, with 19 bases lying between them. Germline lookup yields CDR1 SEHNR and CDR2 FQNEAQ (reference sequence). The CDR3 runs 16 residues. The CDR3 DNA is TGTGCCAGCAGCTTAGATTTGGTAACAGGGCCTGGCGAGCAGTACTTC. It is translated as CASSLDLVTGPGEQYF.

This rearrangement joins TRBV27 to TRBJ1-6; 7 nucleotides agree with TRBD1. Germline-derived CDR1 and CDR2 are MNHEY and SMNVEV (reference sequence). This CDR3 contains 17 residues. J lost 3 bases, V lost 5 bases, and 10 bases had no gene match. DNA of the CDR3: TGTGCCAGCAGTGACCTGGGCAGGGGGTTCTATAATTCACCCCTCCACTTT. Protein product: CASSDLGRGFYNSPLHF.

In this sample, this clone turned up a few times. V is TRBV24-1 and J is TRBJ2-2, with TRBD2 matching over 13 bases. The CDR3 runs 16 residues. The junction had 4 bases not matched to a gene; V was cut back by 4 bases and J by 6 bases. Germline-derived CDR1 and CDR2 are KGHDR and SFDVKD. The CDR3 loop reads CATSDTSGGAAGELFF. CDR3 bases: TGTGCCACCAGTGACACTAGCGGGGGGGCGGCCGGGGAGCTGTTTTTT.

The chain couples TRBV5-6 to TRBJ1-2; D remains unclear. Germline V lookup: CDR1 SGHDT, CDR2 YYEEEE. Trimming cost V 6 bases and J 8 bases, with 14 bases left between them. This CDR3 spans 12 amino acids. The CDR3 region has the DNA TGTGCCAGCATCCGGAGGGCTGGCGGCTACACCTTC. Translation: CASIRRAGGYTF.

The genes are TRBV6-5 and TRBJ2-1; 7 positions match TRBD2. V lost 8 bases and J lost 7; bases outside the gene matches: 8. The CDR3 runs 13 residues. Germline V gene sequence: CDR1 MNHEY, CDR2 SVGAGI. The DNA for the CDR3 is TGTGCCAGCCCTAGCGGAGGCTTGAATGAGCAGTTCTTC. It translates to CASPSGGLNEQFF.

This clone was recorded once. The chain has TRBV18 and TRBJ2-7; 8 nucleotides match TRBD1. Germline CDR1 and CDR2: KGHSH and LQKENI. This CDR3 contains 15 residues. V lost 3 bases to trimming and J lost 2 bases; unmatched junction nucleotides: 6. The CDR3 nucleotides read TGTGCCAGCTCACCCGGACAGGGCAGGACCTACGAGCAGTACTTC. Its translation: CASSPGQGRTYEQYF. Looking up the rest from reference TRBV18 and TRBJ2-7 gives the full variable domain: NAGVMQNPRHLVRRRGQEARLRCSPMKGHSHVYWYRQLPEEGLKFMVYLQKENIIDESGMPKERFSAEFPKEGPSILRIQQVVRGDSAAYFCASSPGQGRTYEQYFGPGTRLTVT.

The chain employs TRBV18 and TRBJ1-5; tentatively, D is TRBD1 (6 bases). Deletions cut 5 bases from V and 1 base from J, with 15 bases between. The CDR3 consists of 16 residues. Germline V gene lookup returns CDR1 KGHSH and CDR2 LQKENI. CDR3 in DNA: TGTGCCAGCTCATCCCAGGGGATGGCGAGCAATCAGCCCCAGCATTTT. This encodes CASSSQGMASNQPQHF. The full variable domain, in which reference TRBV18 and TRBJ1-5 provide the parts outside the CDR3, is NAGVMQNPRHLVRRRGQEARLRCSPMKGHSHVYWYRQLPEEGLKFMVYLQKENIIDESGMPKERFSAEFPKEGPSILRIQQVVRGDSAAYFCASSSQGMASNQPQHFGDGTRLSIL.

CDR3 sequence reads: CATSTGPSSYNEQFF. The CDR3 DNA is TGTGCCACCTCGACAGGGCCGAGCTCCTACAATGAGCAGTTCTTC. The J gene is TRBJ2-1, the V gene TRBV7-2, with TRBD1 matching over 7 bases. J was trimmed by 0 bases and V by 10 bases; bases with no gene match: 9. CDR1 and CDR2 from the germline V gene are SGHTA and FQGNSA. This CDR3 spans 15 amino acids.

In DNA form, the CDR3 reads TGTGCCAGCAATTCAGAGGGGGCACCTAGGGGCTACGAGCAGTACTTC. It is translated as CASNSEGAPRGYEQYF. This chain links TRBV28 with TRBJ2-7, with 7 bases identical to TRBD1. V gave up 7 bases and J gave up 3 bases; unmatched junction bases: 15. Germline lookup yields CDR1 MDHEN and CDR2 SYDVKM. There are 16 residues in the CDR3.

CDR3 sequence: CASSSRGIQETQYF. In DNA form, the CDR3 reads TGCGCCAGCAGCTCTCGGGGAATCCAAGAGACCCAGTACTTC. The chain recombines TRBV4-1 with TRBJ2-5; D possibly corresponds to TRBD2 (5 bases). This CDR3 is built from 14 residues. V was pared by 5 bases and J by 1 base, with 11 bases between. Germline-derived CDR1 and CDR2 are MGHRA and YSYEKL.

The V gene is TRBV7-9, the J gene TRBJ2-1; 10 nucleotides match TRBD2. J was trimmed by 7 bases and V by 7 bases; bases with no gene match: 10. CDR1 and CDR2 from the germline V gene are SEHNR and FQNEAQ (reference sequence). There are 15 residues in the CDR3. The CDR3 is CASTLSSGGLNEQFF. The CDR3 bases are TGTGCCAGCACTCTTTCTAGCGGGGGATTGAATGAGCAGTTCTTC.